This entry lists 21 T cell receptor beta chains sequenced from one sample in a study of regulatory T cells in long-lasting Graves disease. Time point: newly diagnosed GD, antithyroid drugs for less than 3 months. PBMC RNA served as the TCR library source. Sequencing libraries for TCR beta were prepared with iRepertoire HTBI primers and Arm-PCR of CDR3 regions. From the multiplex PCR reads, TCRdb called clonotypes with MiXCR, one entry per CDR3 protein. The sample lists some 370,000 distinct CDR3 sequences; 10% to 15% were seen once. These data were also filed under a second study, of T cells in Graves' hyperthyroidism and ophthalmopathy.

Sample: peripheral blood mononuclear cells (PBMCs), taken at new diagnosis, from a patient treated with antithyroid drugs. The receptor source for this set is a woman aged 18 to 35 with Graves disease.

CDR3 nucleotide sequence: TGTGCCAGCAGTCCCCCTGCGGGAGGGATTTCACCCCTCCACTTT. This codes for CASSPPAGGISPLHF. This rearrangement joins TRBV25-1 to TRBJ1-6; D unresolved. This CDR3 has 15 amino acids. V lost 5 bases and J 9 bases, leaving 17 bases between the germline ends. Germline assignment: CDR1 MGHDK and CDR2 SYGVNS.

The chain links TRBV5-1 to TRBJ2-7, with TRBD1 matching 11 bases. Trimming took 4 bases from V and 6 from J; bases not matched to a gene: 6. CDR3 length: 14 residues. The V gene's germline CDR1 is SGHRS and CDR2 YFSETQ. The CDR3 coding sequence is TGCGCCAGCAGCACCGGACAGGGGGCGTTCGAGCAGTACGTC. Its translation: CASSTGQGAFEQYV.

This clonotype was seen at least ten times. The chain carries TRBV6-1 and TRBJ1-2, with 8 positions matching TRBD1. Germline-derived CDR1 and CDR2 are MNHNS and SASEGT. The CDR3 has 12 amino acids. V was clipped by 6 bases and J by 6 bases; unmatched bases: 3. The DNA for the CDR3 is TGTGCCAGCAGGGTACAGGGGGATGGCTACACCTTC. It is translated as CASRVQGDGYTF.

The chain employs TRBV29-1 and TRBJ2-7; the D call may be TRBD1 or TRBD2 (5 bases each). The CDR3 is made up of 12 amino acids. Germline V gene sequence: CDR1 SQVTM, CDR2 ANQGSEA. Trimming left V 6 bases short and J 5 bases short, with 14 bases between. The DNA for the CDR3 is TGCAGCGTGGGGGACCCCGGGAACGAGCAGTACGTC. Amino acid sequence: CSVGDPGNEQYV.

The V and J genes are TRBV5-1 and TRBJ1-2; 7 bases are shared with TRBD1. The CDR3 totals 16 residues. Germline V gives CDR1 SGHRS, CDR2 YFSETQ. The ends lost 7 bases at V and 0 bases at J; junction bases unmatched: 12. CDR3 DNA sequence: TGCGCCAGCTCTCCGGGACAGACTAAAACTAACTATGGCTACACCTTC. Translation: CASSPGQTKTNYGYTF.

As DNA, the CDR3 is TGCGCCAGCAGCCAAGACTCGGGTCGGAGGCAGTTCTTC. It specifies CASSQDSGRRQFF. The genes are TRBV4-3 and TRBJ2-1; D is undetermined. There are 13 residues in the CDR3. With 0 bases removed from V and 12 bases from J, the gap between germline ends came to 12 bases. The V gene's germline CDR1 is LGHNA and CDR2 YSLEER.

This clonotype was picked up many times. This chain's CDR3 is CASSLGPPDYQDEQFF. CDR3 in DNA: TGTGCCAGCAGCTTAGGTCCCCCCGACTATCAGGATGAGCAGTTCTTC. The chain employs TRBV11-2 and TRBJ2-1; tentative D call: TRBD2 (5 bases). Per the germline V gene, CDR1 is SGHAT and CDR2 is FQNNGV. V gave up 1 base and J gave up 8 bases, with 18 bases separating them. This CDR3 comprises 16 residues. The full variable domain, completed using reference TRBV11-2 and TRBJ2-1, is EAGVAQSPRYKIIEKRQSVAFWCNPISGHATLYWYQQILGQGPKLLIQFQNNGVVDDSQLPKDRFSAERLKGVDSTLKIQPAKLEDSAVYLCASSLGPPDYQDEQFFGPGTRLTVL.

This clonotype was recorded many times. The rearrangement links TRBV6-1 to TRBJ2-7; D is possibly TRBD2 (7 bases). Germline V CDR1 and CDR2: MNHNS, SASEGT. The CDR3 extends over 16 amino acids. Between the trimmed V and J ends, which lost 7 bases and 1 base, there was a span of 20 bases. The CDR3 bases are TGTGCCAGCATGGCCCCCTGGGGGCGGGAGTCCTACGAGCAGTACGTC. This encodes CASMAPWGRESYEQYV.

This clonotype was seen repeatedly, ten times or more. The V and J genes are TRBV2 and TRBJ1-4; no reliable D call. V shed 7 bases and J shed 0 bases, with 9 bases lying between them. The CDR3 has 14 amino acids. Germline CDR1 is SNHLY and CDR2 is FYNNEI. CDR3 amino acids: CASKLSTTNEKLFF. Here the CDR3 DNA reads TGTGCCAGCAAACTCAGCACAACTAATGAAAAACTGTTTTTT.

The rearrangement uses TRBV10-3 and TRBJ1-1, with 8 bases matching TRBD1. Trimming at V came to 4 bases and at J to 3 bases, leaving 7 bases not matched to a gene. The germline V gene has CDR1 ENHRY and CDR2 SYGVKD. The CDR3 is 15 amino acids. The CDR3 loop is CAISGRGRGYTEAFF. The CDR3 DNA sequence: TGTGCCATCAGTGGCAGGGGGCGAGGGTACACTGAAGCTTTCTTT.

This clonotype has ten or more counts. This chain joins TRBV3-1 and TRBJ2-1, with TRBD2 as a possible D gene (6 bases). V lost 3 bases, J lost 6 bases, and 12 bases lay in between. Per the germline V gene, CDR1 is LGHDT and CDR2 is YNNKEL (reference sequence). The CDR3 is 14 residues long. The CDR3 DNA follows: TGTGCCAGCAGCCAGCGGGGACCCCTCAATGAGCAGTTCTTC. This sequence encodes CASSQRGPLNEQFF.

The chain carries TRBV2 and TRBJ1-1; D ambiguous. CDR3 length: 12 amino acids. The germline V gene encodes CDR1 SNHLY and CDR2 FYNNEI. V lost 4 bases and J lost 3, with 6 bases in between. The CDR3 sequence is CASSVSDTEAFF. The DNA of the CDR3 is TGTGCCAGCAGTGTCTCGGACACTGAAGCTTTCTTT.

This clonotype was seen only a few times. A read error may be the cause here, since a much bigger clone is one base away. The rearrangement links TRBV6-2 or TRBV6-3 to TRBJ1-1, with D perhaps matching TRBD1 (5 bases). Germline V lookup: CDR1 MNHEY, CDR2 SVGEGT. The CDR3 sequence is 20 residues long. Trimming shortened V by 0 bases and J by 0 bases, and 23 bases separated the two germline ends. The CDR3 sequence: CASSYSKATTVTPMNTEAFF. In DNA form, the CDR3 reads TGTGCCAGCAGTTACTCGAAAGCCACGACAGTTACTCCCATGAACACTGAAGCTTTCTTT.

This clonotype was seen ten or more times. The chain uses TRBV11-2 and TRBJ1-1, with 9 bases aligning to TRBD1. The CDR3 sequence is 15 residues long. From germline, CDR1 is SGHAT and CDR2 FQNNGV. J was trimmed by 2 bases and V by 5 bases; bases with no gene match: 6. In DNA form, the CDR3 reads TGTGCCAGCAGCCTTAACAGGGGGCTAAACACTGAAGCTTTCTTT. Protein sequence: CASSLNRGLNTEAFF.

In this sample, this clonotype turned up many times. The V call is TRBV19, the J call TRBJ2-7, with 7 bases that match TRBD2. Germline CDR1 and CDR2: LNHDA and SQIVND (reference sequence). The CDR3 length is 16 residues. The V gene end was trimmed by 7 bases and the J gene end by 0 bases; junction bases not matched to a gene: 12. CDR3 in amino acids: CASIGSSGSNSYEQYF. For the CDR3, the DNA is TGTGCCAGTATAGGGTCTAGCGGAAGTAACTCCTACGAGCAGTACTTC.

V gene TRBV6-1 combines with J gene TRBJ2-7; 8 bases align to TRBD1. The V segment lost 4 bases and the J segment 3 bases; nucleotides outside the gene matches: 5. The CDR3 totals 14 residues. Germline V lookup: CDR1 MNHNS, CDR2 SASEGT. In DNA, the CDR3 is TGTGCCAGCAGTGTCGGGACAGGACGCTACGAGCAGTACTTC. This codes for CASSVGTGRYEQYF.

Ten or more counts support this clonotype. J is TRBJ2-3 and V is TRBV28, with TRBD2 matching over 10 bases. The length of the CDR3 is 16 residues. The germline V gene has CDR1 MDHEN and CDR2 SYDVKM. Unmatched junction bases numbered 6, after V lost 4 bases and J lost 2 bases. CDR3 nucleotides: TGTGCCAGCAGTTCGACACTAGCGGGGCCCACAGATACGCAGTATTTT. Its protein product is CASSSTLAGPTDTQYF.

The chain carries TRBV7-2 and TRBJ2-5; 14 bases map to TRBD2. V shed 5 bases and J 5 bases; nucleotides not matched to a gene: 7. CDR1 and CDR2 from the germline V gene are SGHTA and FQGNSA. CDR3 size: 16 residues. Here the CDR3 reads CASSPGLAGVFETQYF. The CDR3 nucleotides are TGTGCCAGCAGCCCGGGACTAGCGGGAGTGTTTGAGACCCAGTACTTC. Full variable domain (rest looked up from reference TRBV7-2 and TRBJ2-5): GAGVSQSPSNKVTEKGKDVELRCDPISGHTALYWYRQSLGQGLEFLIYFQGNSAPDKSGLPSDRFSAERTGGSVSTLTIQRTQQEDSAVYLCASSPGLAGVFETQYFGPGTRLLVL.

In this sample, this clonotype turned up many times. Here the CDR3 reads CASSPRRGREETQYF. In DNA, the CDR3 is TGTGCCAGCAGCCCAAGGAGGGGGCGGGAAGAGACCCAGTACTTC. The genes are TRBV11-1 and TRBJ2-5; D possibly corresponds to TRBD1 (7 bases). V was trimmed by 5 bases and J by 3 bases, leaving 16 bases between them. Germline V CDR1 and CDR2: SGHAT, FQDESV (reference sequence). This CDR3 region has 15 residues.

This clonotype came up a few times. The rearrangement links TRBV7-2 to TRBJ2-5; weak D call: TRBD1 (5 bases). Trimming pared 7 bases from V and 2 bases from J, leaving 14 bases between. CDR3 length: 14 amino acids. Germline CDR1 is SGHTA and CDR2 is FQGNSA. The chain's CDR3 is CASKSPGSQETQYF. The CDR3 DNA follows: TGTGCCAGCAAGTCCCCAGGGTCTCAAGAGACCCAGTACTTC. Complete variable domain (other parts from reference TRBV7-2 and TRBJ2-5): GAGVSQSPSNKVTEKGKDVELRCDPISGHTALYWYRQSLGQGLEFLIYFQGNSAPDKSGLPSDRFSAERTGGSVSTLTIQRTQQEDSAVYLCASKSPGSQETQYFGPGTRLLVL.

V is TRBV12-3 or TRBV12-4 and J is TRBJ2-2, with a possible D match to TRBD2 (5 bases). The CDR3 length is 13 residues. Trimming cost V 3 bases and J 7 bases, with 9 bases left between them. The CDR3 reads CASSFSVNGELFF. The CDR3 DNA reads as TGTGCCAGCAGTTTTAGCGTTAACGGGGAGCTGTTTTTT.